The 12 T cell receptor beta chains reported below all come from one sample, sequenced in a study of T-cell memory formation after mild COVID-19. TCRdb reprocessed the 5' RACE reads via MiXCR and lists one record per CDR3 protein. The table records about 390,000 distinct CDR3 sequences, about a sixth of them present only once. Material for sequencing was PBMCs or a T cell subset sorted from them (not recorded which). These receptors were taken from a man aged 18 to 29 who had mild COVID-19 (a few samples of this study predate the infection). Cell type and time point are not known.

The chain combines TRBV7-3 with TRBJ2-5; perhaps D is TRBD1 or TRBD2 (5 bases each). This CDR3 is built from 14 residues. The germline CDR1 and CDR2 sequences are SGHTA and FQGTGA. V was pared by 4 bases and J by 4 bases, with 13 bases between. The CDR3 DNA is TGTGCCAGCAGCTACCAGGGAAGCGGAGAGACCCAGTACTTC. This sequence encodes CASSYQGSGETQYF. Filled out from reference TRBV7-3 and TRBJ2-5, the complete variable domain reads GAGVSQTPSNKVTEKGKYVELRCDPISGHTALYWYRQSLGQGPEFLIYFQGTGAADDSGLPNDRFFAVRPEGSVSTLKIQRTERGDSAVYLCASSYQGSGETQYFGPGTRLLVL.

This chain links TRBV5-8 with TRBJ1-2; 12 bases are shared with TRBD1. V lost 2 bases to trimming and J lost 7 bases; unmatched junction nucleotides: 3. This CDR3 has 14 amino acids. The germline CDR1 and CDR2 sequences are SGHTS and YDEGEE. The CDR3 coding sequence is TGTGCCAGCAGCTTCCGGGACAGGGGGCCTGGCTACACCTTC. It translates to CASSFRDRGPGYTF.

The V call is TRBV7-9, the J call TRBJ2-3; the D call may be TRBD1 or TRBD2 (5 bases each). Trimming removed 6 bases at V and 2 bases at J, with 15 bases between. This CDR3 comprises 15 residues. Germline V gene sequence: CDR1 SEHNR, CDR2 FQNEAQ (reference sequence). The DNA for the CDR3 is TGTGCCAGCAGGTCGTCCGGGACGTCCACAGATACGCAGTATTTT. It yields the protein CASRSSGTSTDTQYF.

This clonotype has just a few counts. The chain uses TRBV7-9 and TRBJ1-2, with TRBD1 as a possible D gene (6 bases). Germline CDR1 is SEHNR and CDR2 is FQNEAQ (reference sequence). The CDR3 loop spans 15 amino acids. V was clipped by 2 bases and J by 6 bases, with 16 bases between them. In DNA, the CDR3 is TGTGCCAGCAGCTTACAGGAGACAGGCCCCCATGGCTACACCTTC. As protein: CASSLQETGPHGYTF.

This clonotype occurred once. This chain uses TRBV5-1 with TRBJ2-3; perhaps TRBD1 as D (6 bases). The CDR3 consists of 16 residues. Per the germline V gene, CDR1 is SGHRS and CDR2 is YFSETQ. Trimming removed 2 bases from V and 0 bases from J, with 13 bases in between. This CDR3 reads CASSFTGHGSTDTQYF. The CDR3 nucleotides are TGCGCCAGCAGCTTTACGGGACACGGTAGCACAGATACGCAGTATTTT. The full variable domain, with the rest looked up from reference TRBV5-1 and TRBJ2-3, is KAGVTQTPRYLIKTRGQQVTLSCSPISGHRSVSWYQQTPGQGLQFLFEYFSETQRNKGNFPGRFSGRQFSNSRSEMNVSTLELGDSALYLCASSFTGHGSTDTQYFGPGTRLTVL.

This clonotype turned up a few times. This sequence joins TRBV4-1 and TRBJ2-5; no reliable D call. This CDR3 contains 14 residues. Germline values: CDR1 MGHRA, CDR2 YSYEKL. V dropped 4 bases and J dropped 3 bases, with 12 bases sitting between them. CDR3 protein: CASSLQEMEETQYF. The CDR3 nucleotides are TGCGCCAGCAGCCTCCAGGAGATGGAAGAGACCCAGTACTTC.

This chain links TRBV12-3 or TRBV12-4 with TRBJ2-1; tentative D call: TRBD2 (6 bases). V gave up 6 bases and J gave up 3 bases, with 18 bases separating them. This CDR3 is 16 amino acids long. The CDR3 sequence is CASRKFRERSYNEQFF. Here the CDR3 DNA reads TGTGCCAGCAGAAAATTCCGGGAGAGGAGCTACAATGAGCAGTTCTTC.

This clonotype turned up a few times. The chain couples TRBV7-2 to TRBJ1-2; 9 nucleotides agree with TRBD1. This CDR3 is built from 14 residues. V was clipped by 3 bases and J by 4 bases; unmatched bases: 3. The V gene's germline CDR1 is SGHTA and CDR2 FQGNSA. The CDR3 DNA reads TGTGCCAGCAGCTTCCAGGACAGGGGCTATGGCTACACCTTC. This sequence encodes CASSFQDRGYGYTF.

The V call is TRBV3-1, the J call TRBJ2-5, with D maybe TRBD2 (6 bases). V lost 2 bases and J 3 bases, leaving 13 bases between the germline ends. This CDR3 spans 15 amino acids. Germline loops: CDR1 LGHDT, CDR2 YNNKEL (reference sequence). This chain's CDR3 is CASSQIRGFKETQYF. The CDR3 DNA reads TGTGCCAGCAGCCAAATTCGGGGGTTTAAAGAGACCCAGTACTTC.

This clonotype was observed a few times. The V and J genes are TRBV11-2 and TRBJ2-3; D might be TRBD1 (6 bases). Trimming left V 5 bases short and J 4 bases short, with 10 bases between. The CDR3 runs 13 residues. CDR1 is SGHAT, CDR2 FQNNGV, per germline. The CDR3 DNA follows: TGTGCCAGCAGCATGACAGGCCCAGATACGCAGTATTTT. Residues: CASSMTGPDTQYF.

The chain combines TRBV6-2 or TRBV6-3 with TRBJ2-7; D gene ambiguous. V lost 5 bases, J lost 6 bases, and 11 bases lay in between. Germline V gene lookup returns CDR1 MNHEY and CDR2 SVGEGT. CDR3 length: 12 amino acids. The CDR3 reads CASSRRVSEQYF. Written as DNA, the CDR3 is TGTGCCAGCAGTCGACGAGTGAGCGAGCAGTACTTC.

The table lists this clonotype with a few counts. CDR3 sequence: CASSQVRGGGYNEQFF. The DNA of the CDR3 is TGCGCCAGCAGCCAAGTGCGGGGGGGCGGTTACAATGAGCAGTTCTTC. V gene TRBV4-3 combines with J gene TRBJ2-1, with TRBD2 identical over 9 bases. Trimming cost V 1 base and J 4 bases; bases outside gene matches: 5. The CDR3 is made up of 16 amino acids. From germline, CDR1 is LGHNA and CDR2 YSLEER.